These 23 T cell receptor beta chains were all obtained from the same sample, sequenced in a study of blood T cell repertoires in COVID-19. Generated by immunoSEQ multiplex PCR, the TCRdb table keeps only in-frame clones and is missing some. The sample has around 170,000 clones, 80% to 90% seen once; the top ten hold more than 8.5%. Material: PBMCs or T cells enriched from blood (not recorded which). These receptors were taken from a woman between 18 and 29 years old who had recovered from COVID-19.

The chain carries TRBV28 and TRBJ1-4; D is ambiguous. This CDR3 has 12 amino acids. CDR1 MDHEN and CDR2 SYDVKM come from the germline V gene. The V end lost 8 bases, the J end lost 2 bases, and 6 bases lay between the germline ends. CDR3 protein: CASGRTNEKLFF. In nucleotides, the CDR3 is TGTGCCAGCGGGAGGACTAATGAAAAACTGTTTTTT.

The genes are TRBV6-6 and TRBJ2-3, with 10 bases lining up with TRBD1. In germline, CDR1 is MNHNY, CDR2 SVGAGI (reference sequence). This CDR3 comprises 15 residues. V shed 6 bases and J 5 bases; nucleotides not matched to a gene: 8. The CDR3 DNA sequence: TGTGCCAGCAGCTACCCGACAGGGGGCTTAGATACGCAGTATTTT. It translates to CASSYPTGGLDTQYF.

The CDR3 spells CASIGRGVAGELFF. The DNA of the CDR3 is TGTGCCAGCATCGGGAGGGGGGTCGCCGGGGAGCTGTTTTTT. The chain recombines TRBV27 with TRBJ2-2; TRBD2 matches at 8 bases. Germline V gene lookup returns CDR1 MNHEY and CDR2 SMNVEV (reference sequence). The J segment lost 6 bases and the V segment lost 7 bases, leaving 7 bases of the junction unmatched. The CDR3 totals 14 residues.

The genes are TRBV29-1 and TRBJ2-3; D perhaps matches TRBD1 (6 bases). Germline V CDR1 and CDR2: SQVTM, ANQGSEA. This CDR3 has 14 amino acids. The V gene lost 6 bases and the J gene lost 0 bases, with 13 bases spanning the gap. The CDR3 DNA reads TGCAGCGTCCTGGGGGACAAAAGCACAGATACGCAGTATTTT. It yields the protein CSVLGDKSTDTQYF.

The chain combines TRBV7-9 with TRBJ1-1; a weak D match, TRBD1 (6 bases). From germline, CDR1 is SEHNR and CDR2 FQNEAQ (reference sequence). Deletions cut 5 bases from V and 0 bases from J, with 19 bases between. There are 17 residues in the CDR3. CDR3 sequence: CASSPTGFQRLNTEAFF. Written as DNA, the CDR3 is TGTGCCAGCAGCCCGACAGGTTTTCAGCGACTGAACACTGAAGCTTTCTTT.

The CDR3 nucleotides read TGTGCCAGCAGTAGGGGGACGGGTGAAAAACTGTTTTTT. Protein sequence: CASSRGTGEKLFF. The J gene is TRBJ1-4, the V gene TRBV6-5; a weak D match, TRBD1 (6 bases). V was trimmed by 5 bases and J by 7 bases, leaving 11 bases between them. The CDR3 runs 13 residues. CDR1 is MNHEY, CDR2 SVGAGI, per germline.

This chain links TRBV28 with TRBJ2-7; maybe TRBD1 (6 bases). The CDR3 has 13 amino acids. V lost 6 bases to trimming and J lost 1 base, with 10 bases between them. CDR1 and CDR2 from the germline V gene are MDHEN and SYDVKM. CDR3 coding DNA: TGTGCCAGCAGCGCGACAGGTTCCTACGAGCAGTACTTC. Its protein product is CASSATGSYEQYF.

V and J are TRBV7-3 and TRBJ2-1; 10 bases map to TRBD2. The CDR3 has 15 residues. CDR1 SGHTA and CDR2 FQGTGA come from the germline V gene. J gave up 10 bases and V 3 bases, and 9 bases lay outside the gene matches. The CDR3 DNA reads TGTGCCAGCAGCTTTGCTAGCGGGAGCCTAGGGGAGCAGTTCTTC. Encoded protein: CASSFASGSLGEQFF.

This chain links TRBV28 with TRBJ2-5; 8 bases line up with TRBD2. This CDR3 is 16 amino acids long. J was trimmed by 7 bases and V by 8 bases; bases with no gene match: 18. Germline V gene data show CDR1 as MDHEN and CDR2 as SYDVKM. The CDR3 DNA follows: TGTGCCAGCCGTCCTGCGACCGCGGGGGGAGTCGGGACCCAGTACTTC. Translated, it gives CASRPATAGGVGTQYF.

V usage is TRBV30 and J usage is TRBJ2-7, with 8 bases lining up with TRBD1. This CDR3 region has 14 residues. The J segment lost 2 bases and the V segment lost 2 bases, leaving 5 bases of the junction unmatched. Germline V gene data show CDR1 as GTSNPN and CDR2 as SVGIG (reference sequence). CDR3 loop: CAWSFVQGAYEQYF. The CDR3, as DNA: TGTGCCTGGAGTTTTGTACAGGGGGCCTACGAGCAGTACTTC.

Turning to this clone: One end of the junction fails to match germline, which may point to a read error. The V gene is TRBV2, the J gene TRBJ1-6; D may be TRBD1 (6 bases). The CDR3 loop spans 12 amino acids. Germline V CDR1 and CDR2: SNHLY, FYNNEI. The CDR3 here is CASSLNHREPAF. The DNA for the CDR3 is TGTGCCAGCAGTCTCAACCACAGGGAGCCCGCGTTT.

This sequence joins TRBV6-4 and TRBJ1-6, with D perhaps matching TRBD1 (5 bases). V lost 4 bases, J lost 3 bases, and 16 bases lay in between. The CDR3 loop spans 17 amino acids. Per the germline V gene, CDR1 is MRHNA and CDR2 is SNTAGT. CDR3 nucleotide sequence: TGTGCCAGCAGTGGAACCACAAATCAGGGCTATAATTCACCCCTCCACTTT. It yields the protein CASSGTTNQGYNSPLHF.

J is TRBJ1-6 and V is TRBV28, with 7 bases identical to TRBD1. Germline-derived CDR1 and CDR2 are MDHEN and SYDVKM. This CDR3 region has 15 residues. The trim removed 6 bases at V and 3 bases at J, leaving 5 bases unmatched. CDR3 DNA: TGTGCCAGCAGCCCAGGGACAGACTATAATTCACCCCTCCACTTT. Translated: CASSPGTDYNSPLHF.

The gene calls are TRBV7-8 and TRBJ2-1, with 10 positions matching TRBD2. The CDR3 extends over 15 amino acids. Germline V gene lookup returns CDR1 SGHVS and CDR2 FQNEAQ. V dropped 1 base and J dropped 5; count of bases not matched to a gene: 2. The CDR3 nucleotides read TGTGCCAGCAGCTTAGGTAGCGGGGGGAACAATGAGCAGTTCTTC. Its translation is CASSLGSGGNNEQFF.

V usage is TRBV29-1 and J usage is TRBJ2-7; a possible D gene is TRBD1 (6 bases). CDR1 SQVTM and CDR2 ANQGSEA come from the germline V gene. The CDR3 extends over 11 amino acids. Trimming left V 7 bases short and J 4 bases short, with 11 bases between. The CDR3 loop is CSAGQSYEQYF. The CDR3 DNA reads TGCAGCGCCGGACAGTCGTACGAGCAGTACTTC.

The chain uses TRBV6-5 and TRBJ2-5; D perhaps matches TRBD2 (5 bases). Germline V gives CDR1 MNHEY, CDR2 SVGAGI. The length of the CDR3 is 14 residues. V shed 0 bases and J shed 3 bases, with 8 bases lying between them. The CDR3 bases are TGTGCCAGCAGTTACTCCTCACTAGAAGAGACCCAGTACTTC. It specifies CASSYSSLEETQYF.

The chain couples TRBV9 to TRBJ1-3, with D possibly matching TRBD1 (5 bases). Trimming removed 7 bases at V and 2 bases at J, with 7 bases between. There are 12 residues in the CDR3. CDR1 and CDR2 (germline): SGDLS, YYNGEE. Here the CDR3 reads CASEGAGNTIYF. The DNA for the CDR3 is TGTGCCAGCGAAGGGGCTGGAAACACCATATATTTT. The full variable domain, completed using reference TRBV9 and TRBJ1-3, is DSGVTQTPKHLITATGQRVTLRCSPRSGDLSVYWYQQSLDQGLQFLIQYYNGEERAKGNILERFSAQQFPDLHSELNLSSLELGDSALYFCASEGAGNTIYFGEGSWLTVV.

J is TRBJ2-3 and V is TRBV3-1 (or the pseudogene TRBV3-2), with unresolved D. CDR3 length: 15 amino acids. Germline V lookup: CDR1 LGHDT, CDR2 YNNKEL (reference sequence). V lost 0 bases and J lost 6, with 13 bases in between. CDR3 sequence: CASSQDRFDGDTQYF. The CDR3, as DNA: TGTGCCAGCAGCCAAGATCGTTTTGACGGGGATACGCAGTATTTT.

The chain is built from TRBV5-4 and TRBJ1-4; unclear D gene. V gave up 0 bases and J gave up 4 bases, with 10 bases separating them. This CDR3 contains 15 residues. Germline CDR1 and CDR2: SGHNT and YYREEE (reference sequence). The CDR3 is CASSLASQRNEKLFF. CDR3 DNA sequence: TGTGCCAGCAGCTTGGCAAGTCAGCGTAATGAAAAACTGTTTTTT.

V gene TRBV7-8 combines with J gene TRBJ1-2; D perhaps matches TRBD1 (5 bases). The CDR3 covers 13 residues. The ends were cut back, 4 bases at V and 4 bases at J, with 10 bases in the middle. The germline gives CDR1 SGHVS, CDR2 FQNEAQ. In nucleotides, the CDR3 is TGTGCCAGCAGCTCGGACCAGGGCTATGGCTACACCTTC. Its protein is CASSSDQGYGYTF.

The chain couples TRBV11-2 to TRBJ2-3; 9 nucleotides match TRBD1. Trimming took 5 bases from V and 2 from J; bases not matched to a gene: 5. Germline loops: CDR1 SGHAT, CDR2 FQNNGV. The CDR3 totals 15 residues. The CDR3 coding sequence is TGTGCCAGCAGCGAGGGGACAGGGCACACAGATACGCAGTATTTT. This gives the protein CASSEGTGHTDTQYF.

The chain combines TRBV28 with TRBJ2-7, with no clear D. Trimming took off 5 bases at V and 6 bases at J, with 20 bases between the two ends. From germline, CDR1 is MDHEN and CDR2 SYDVKM. The CDR3 runs to 15 residues. CDR3 region: CASSTYSSWATEQYF. In DNA form, the CDR3 reads TGTGCCAGCAGTACGTACAGCTCCTGGGCTACCGAGCAGTACTTC.

In DNA form, the CDR3 reads TGTGCCAGCAGTCGTGGAGCAACTAATGAAAAACTGTTTTTT. Translation gives CASSRGATNEKLFF. V and J are TRBV28 and TRBJ1-4; D gene uncertain. The CDR3 runs 14 residues. V was shortened by 5 bases and J by 0 bases, with 7 bases between the two germline ends. In germline, CDR1 is MDHEN, CDR2 SYDVKM.